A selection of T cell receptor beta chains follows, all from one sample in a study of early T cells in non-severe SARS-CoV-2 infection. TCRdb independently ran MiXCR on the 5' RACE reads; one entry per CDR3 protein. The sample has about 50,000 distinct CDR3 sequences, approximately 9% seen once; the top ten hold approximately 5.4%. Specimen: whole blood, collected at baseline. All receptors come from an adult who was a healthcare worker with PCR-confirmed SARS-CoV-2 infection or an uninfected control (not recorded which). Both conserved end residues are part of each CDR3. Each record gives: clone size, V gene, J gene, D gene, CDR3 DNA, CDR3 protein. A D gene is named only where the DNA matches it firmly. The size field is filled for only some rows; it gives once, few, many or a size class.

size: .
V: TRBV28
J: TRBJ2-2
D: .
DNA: TGTGCCAGCAGCCCGAACAGTATCGCGAACACCGGGGAGCTGTTTTTT
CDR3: CASSPNSIANTGELFF

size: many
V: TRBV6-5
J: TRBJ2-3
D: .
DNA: TGTGCCAGCAGTTACGCGGGAAGGGTAGATACGCAGTATTTT
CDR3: CASSYAGRVDTQYF

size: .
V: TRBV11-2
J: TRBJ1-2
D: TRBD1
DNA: TGTGCCAGCAGATCGACAGGGAGGGGCGGCTACACCTTC
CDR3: CASRSTGRGGYTF

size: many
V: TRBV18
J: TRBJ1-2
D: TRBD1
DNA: TGTGCCAGCTCACCATCATGGGACAGTAACTATGGCTACACCTTC
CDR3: CASSPSWDSNYGYTF

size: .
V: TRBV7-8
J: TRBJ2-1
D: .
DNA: TGTGCCAGCAGCTTAGAAGGGGGGCTGGTCTACAATGAGCAGTTCTTC
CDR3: CASSLEGGLVYNEQFF

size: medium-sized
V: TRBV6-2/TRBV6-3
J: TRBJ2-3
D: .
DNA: TGTGCCAGCAGTTTCCTAGCCCTGGGGGCAGATACGCAGTATTTT
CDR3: CASSFLALGADTQYF

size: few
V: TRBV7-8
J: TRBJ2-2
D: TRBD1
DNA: TGTGCCAGCAGCCTCGACAGGGTTGGGACCGGGGAGCTGTTTTTT
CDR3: CASSLDRVGTGELFF

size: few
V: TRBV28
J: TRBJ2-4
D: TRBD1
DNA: TGTGCCAGCAGTTTAGGGACAGGGCTCGATAACATTCAGTACTTC
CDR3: CASSLGTGLDNIQYF

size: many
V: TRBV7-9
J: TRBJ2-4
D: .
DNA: TGTGCCAGCAGCCCGACAGGAACCAAAAACATTCAGTACTTC
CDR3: CASSPTGTKNIQYF

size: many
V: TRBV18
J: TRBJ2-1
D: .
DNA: TGTGCCAGCACACTCAGGAGAGGGGATGAGCAGTTCTTC
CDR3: CASTLRRGDEQFF